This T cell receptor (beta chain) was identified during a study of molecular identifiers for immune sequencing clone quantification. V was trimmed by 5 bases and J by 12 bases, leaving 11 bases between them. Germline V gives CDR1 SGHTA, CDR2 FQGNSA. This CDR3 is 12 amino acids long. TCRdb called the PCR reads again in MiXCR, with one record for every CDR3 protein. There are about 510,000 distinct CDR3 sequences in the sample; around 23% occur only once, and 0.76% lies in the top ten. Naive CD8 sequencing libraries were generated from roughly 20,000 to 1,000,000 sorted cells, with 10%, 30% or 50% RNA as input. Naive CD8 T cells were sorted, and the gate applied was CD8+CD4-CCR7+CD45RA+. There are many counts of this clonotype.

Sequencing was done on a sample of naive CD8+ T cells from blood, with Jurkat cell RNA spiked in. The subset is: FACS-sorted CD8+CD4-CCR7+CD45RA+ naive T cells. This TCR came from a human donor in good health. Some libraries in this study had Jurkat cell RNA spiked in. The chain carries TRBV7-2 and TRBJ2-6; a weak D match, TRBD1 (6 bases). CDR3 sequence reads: CASSVQQGVLTF. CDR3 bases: TGTGCCAGCAGCGTCCAACAGGGCGTCCTGACTTTC.